Given below is one T cell receptor (beta chain) in context. Its antigen is currently not known. No base-level quality is on record; no much larger clone is a single base apart. Reading from cysteine to phenylalanine, the CDR3 counts 16 amino acids. CDR3 DNA only is kept here, 48 bases in frame from base 1. From a lookup of the germline V gene, CDR1 and CDR2 are SGDLS and YYNGEE. Trimming at the junction amounts to 0 bases on V and 3 bases on J, and the germline ends lie 15 bases apart. This entry is derived from a study of immunodeficiency (dated by TCRdb to about 2019). Study-level background: Repertoire analysis was performed to search for VDJ recombination defects and oligoclonality. Points the paper makes about the study in general: Restricted TRB V-J pairing and lower productive entropy were observed in patient CD8+ T cells compared with control CD8+ T cells. Based on top-100 and total clonotype frequencies, severe oligoclonality was found in patient CD8+ T cells but not in patient CD4+ T cells. Entropy comparisons showed n=3 (open circles) for patients versus healthy controls; a thymic development effect was only suggested as possible.

Genomic DNA was isolated using the QIAamp DNA Blood Mini Kit and then sent out for immunoSEQ repertoire analysis. A standard quantity of genomic DNA template was used for amplification of CDR3 regions by multiplex PCR. An Illumina platform was used to sequence the PCR products. The paper's data handling went like this. Alignment of sequences to a reference was performed, and V, D and J gene definitions were taken from IMGT. Closely related sequences were merged by a nearest-neighbor clustering algorithm so that PCR and sequencing errors were removed. V, D and J usage in productive unique and total sequences was analyzed using ImmunoSEQ Analyzer tools and R version 3.6.1. Held by TCRdb, this immuneACCESS table contains in-frame sequences only and omits some clones. Under half of the omission traces to an unresolved V gene where checked; the cause of the rest is unknown. The V and J calls and the clone size are those of that table, but D and trimming were determined from the DNA. This sample is represented by 1,100 or so clones; 80% to 95% of them were singletons. The ten largest clones take up about 1.5% of the sample.

CD3+CD8+ T cells were sorted from fresh PBMCs before TCR sequencing. Source material: CD8+ T cells from blood. The sequence derives from a female donor. The sequence links TRBV9 to TRBJ1-2; confidence is insufficient to name the D gene. The DNA reads TGTGCCAGCAGCGTAGCTCTCGCAGCGAACTACTATGGCTACACCTTC. Its translation is CASSVALAANYYGYTF.